A single T cell receptor beta chain is shown here with its context. Antigen specificity is unknown. Sequenced by immunoSEQ multiplex PCR; TCRdb stores in-frame clones only, minus some. The repertoire holds approximately 80,000 clones, with around 78% as singletons. This sample stems from a study of radiotherapy plus CTLA-4 blockade in lung cancer. At the level of the study: There were objective responses in 15% to 20% of patients, and around 31% had disease control.

Germline CDR1 and CDR2: MDHEN and SYDVKM. The J segment lost 4 bases and the V segment lost 6 bases, leaving 11 bases of the junction unmatched. CDR3 length: 16 amino acids. Study-level points and caveats: Early blood T cell clone dynamics, with interferon-beta, were reported to best predict response. Following radiotherapy plus ipilimumab, tumor-derived TCR clones expanded in the blood.

The source of this sequence is a human donor with non-small cell lung cancer whose response to radiotherapy plus ipilimumab could not be evaluated. Some clones in this sample may be carry-over from other donors' samples. The material sequenced was peripheral blood, taken from a patient treated with radiotherapy plus ipilimumab. The genes are TRBV28 and TRBJ2-7; TRBD1 matches at 11 bases. Here the CDR3 reads CASSPTRDRGLYEQYF. The CDR3 DNA is TGTGCCAGCAGCCCAACCCGGGACAGGGGGTTGTACGAGCAGTACTTC.